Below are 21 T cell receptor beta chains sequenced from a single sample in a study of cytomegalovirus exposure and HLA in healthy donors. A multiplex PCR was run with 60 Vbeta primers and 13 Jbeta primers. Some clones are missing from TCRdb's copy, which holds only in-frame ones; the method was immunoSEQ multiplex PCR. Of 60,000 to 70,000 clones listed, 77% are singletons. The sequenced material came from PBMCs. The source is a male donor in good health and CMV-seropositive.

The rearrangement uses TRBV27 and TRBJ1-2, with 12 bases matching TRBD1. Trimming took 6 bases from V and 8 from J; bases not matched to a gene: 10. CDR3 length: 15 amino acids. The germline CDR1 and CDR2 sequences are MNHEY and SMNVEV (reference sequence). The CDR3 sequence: CASRIGGQGARGYTF. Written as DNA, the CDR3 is TGTGCCAGCAGGATAGGGGGACAGGGGGCACGGGGCTACACCTTC.

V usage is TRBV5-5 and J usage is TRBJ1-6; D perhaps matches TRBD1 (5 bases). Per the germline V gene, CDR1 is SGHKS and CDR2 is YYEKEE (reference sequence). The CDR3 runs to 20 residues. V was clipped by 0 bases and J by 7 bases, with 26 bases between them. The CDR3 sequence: CASSLDLRTTGPARNSPLHF. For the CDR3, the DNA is TGTGCCAGCAGCTTGGATTTGAGGACAACCGGTCCGGCCCGCAATTCACCCCTCCACTTT.

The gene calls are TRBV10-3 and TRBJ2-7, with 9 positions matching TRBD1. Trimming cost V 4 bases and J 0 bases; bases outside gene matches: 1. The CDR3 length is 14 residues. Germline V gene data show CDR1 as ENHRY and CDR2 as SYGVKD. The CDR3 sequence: CAISGQGGSYEQYF. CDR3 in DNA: TGTGCCATCAGTGGACAGGGGGGCTCCTACGAGCAGTACTTC.

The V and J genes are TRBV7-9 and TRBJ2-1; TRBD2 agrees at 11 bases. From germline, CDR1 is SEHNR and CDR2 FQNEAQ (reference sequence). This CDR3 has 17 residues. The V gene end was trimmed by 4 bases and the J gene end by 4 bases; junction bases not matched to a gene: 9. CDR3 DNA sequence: TGTGCCAGCAGCTCCGGACTAGCGGGTCTTCGGTACAATGAGCAGTTCTTC. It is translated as CASSSGLAGLRYNEQFF.

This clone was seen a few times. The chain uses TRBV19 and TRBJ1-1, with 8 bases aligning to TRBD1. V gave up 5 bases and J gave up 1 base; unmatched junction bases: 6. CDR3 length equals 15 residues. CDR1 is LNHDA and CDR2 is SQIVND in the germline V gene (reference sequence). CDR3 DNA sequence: TGTGCCAGTAGTGACGATGACAGGGGGAACACTGAAGCTTTCTTT. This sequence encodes CASSDDDRGNTEAFF.

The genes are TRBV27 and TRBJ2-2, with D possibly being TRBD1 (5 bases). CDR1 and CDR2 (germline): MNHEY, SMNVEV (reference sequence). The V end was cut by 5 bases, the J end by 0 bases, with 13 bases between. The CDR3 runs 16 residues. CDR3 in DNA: TGTGCCAGCAGTCACAAAGGACACACGAACACCGGGGAGCTGTTTTTT. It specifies CASSHKGHTNTGELFF.

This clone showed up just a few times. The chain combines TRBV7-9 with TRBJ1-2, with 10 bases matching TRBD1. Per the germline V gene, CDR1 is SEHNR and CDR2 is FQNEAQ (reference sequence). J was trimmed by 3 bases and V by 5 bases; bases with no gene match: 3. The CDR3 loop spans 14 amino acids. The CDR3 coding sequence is TGTGCCAGCAGCGCGGGACAGGGGTACTATGGCTACACCTTC. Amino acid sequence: CASSAGQGYYGYTF.

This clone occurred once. CDR3 bases: TGCGCCAGCAGTGCAGGAATGGTGGAGACCCAGTACTTC. Its translation is CASSAGMVETQYF. The rearrangement joins TRBV10-2 to TRBJ2-5, with unresolved D. Germline V gives CDR1 WSHSY, CDR2 SAAADI. Trimming left V 4 bases short and J 5 bases short, with 11 bases between. The CDR3 covers 13 residues.

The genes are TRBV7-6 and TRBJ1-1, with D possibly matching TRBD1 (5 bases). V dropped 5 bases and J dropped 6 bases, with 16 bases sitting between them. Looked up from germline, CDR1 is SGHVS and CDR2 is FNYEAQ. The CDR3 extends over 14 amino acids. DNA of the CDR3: TGTGCCAGCAGCCTCGATATCGACAGAGCTGAAGCTTTCTTT. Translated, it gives CASSLDIDRAEAFF. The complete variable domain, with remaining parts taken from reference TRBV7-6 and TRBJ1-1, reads GAGVSQSPRYKVTKRGQDVALRCDPISGHVSLYWYRQALGQGPEFLTYFNYEAQQDKSGLPNDRFSAERPEGSISTLTIQRTEQRDSAMYRCASSLDIDRAEAFFGQGTRLTVV.

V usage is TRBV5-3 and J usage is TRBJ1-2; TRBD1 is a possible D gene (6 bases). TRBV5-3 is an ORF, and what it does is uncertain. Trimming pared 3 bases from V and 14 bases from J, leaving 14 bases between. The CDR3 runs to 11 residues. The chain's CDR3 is CARSWGGPTTF. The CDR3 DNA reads TGTGCCAGAAGCTGGGGGGGGCCCACAACCTTC.

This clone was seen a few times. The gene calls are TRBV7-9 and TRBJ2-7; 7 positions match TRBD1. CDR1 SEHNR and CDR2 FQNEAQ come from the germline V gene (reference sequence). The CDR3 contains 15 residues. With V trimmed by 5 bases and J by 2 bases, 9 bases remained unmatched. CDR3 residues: CASSRPDRETYEQYF. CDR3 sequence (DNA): TGTGCCAGCAGCCGTCCCGACAGGGAAACCTACGAGCAGTACTTC.

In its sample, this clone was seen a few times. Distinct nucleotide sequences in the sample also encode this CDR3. The CDR3 is CASSISGSNTQYF. The CDR3 region has the DNA TGTGCCAGTAGTATCTCTGGGAGTAATACGCAGTATTTT. The chain employs TRBV19 and TRBJ2-3; perhaps TRBD2 as D (5 bases). This CDR3 has 13 residues. With 3 bases removed from V and 7 bases from J, the gap between germline ends came to 11 bases. Germline V CDR1 and CDR2: LNHDA, SQIVND (reference sequence).

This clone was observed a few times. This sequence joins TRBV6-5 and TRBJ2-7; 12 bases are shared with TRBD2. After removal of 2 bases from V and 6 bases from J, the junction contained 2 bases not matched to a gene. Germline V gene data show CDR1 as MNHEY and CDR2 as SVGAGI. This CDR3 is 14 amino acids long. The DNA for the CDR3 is TGTGCCAGCAGTTACGGACTAGCGGGGACCGAGCAGTACTTC. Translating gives CASSYGLAGTEQYF.

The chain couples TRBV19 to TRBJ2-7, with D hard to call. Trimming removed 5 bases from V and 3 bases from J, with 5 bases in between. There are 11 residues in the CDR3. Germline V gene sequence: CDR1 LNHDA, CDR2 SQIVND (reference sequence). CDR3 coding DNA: TGTGCCAGTAGTGGCCTCTACGAGCAGTACTTC. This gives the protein CASSGLYEQYF.

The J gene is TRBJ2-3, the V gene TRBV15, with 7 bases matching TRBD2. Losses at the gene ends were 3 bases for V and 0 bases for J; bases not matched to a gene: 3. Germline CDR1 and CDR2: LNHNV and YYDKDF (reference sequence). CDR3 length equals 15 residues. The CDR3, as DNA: TGTGCCACCAGCAGGTGGGGGGGAAGCACAGATACGCAGTATTTT. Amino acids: CATSRWGGSTDTQYF.

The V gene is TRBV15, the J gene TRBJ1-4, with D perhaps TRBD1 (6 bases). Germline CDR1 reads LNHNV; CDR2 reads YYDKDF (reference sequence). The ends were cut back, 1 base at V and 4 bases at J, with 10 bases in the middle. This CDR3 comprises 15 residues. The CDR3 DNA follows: TGTGCCACCAGCAGAGTTAGGACAGATAATGAAAAACTGTTTTTT. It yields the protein CATSRVRTDNEKLFF. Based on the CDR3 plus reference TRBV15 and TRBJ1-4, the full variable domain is DAMVIQNPRYQVTQFGKPVTLSCSQTLNHNVMYWYQQKSSQAPKLLFHYYDKDFNNEADTPDNFQSRRPNTSFCFLDIRSPGLGDTAMYLCATSRVRTDNEKLFFGSGTQLSVL.

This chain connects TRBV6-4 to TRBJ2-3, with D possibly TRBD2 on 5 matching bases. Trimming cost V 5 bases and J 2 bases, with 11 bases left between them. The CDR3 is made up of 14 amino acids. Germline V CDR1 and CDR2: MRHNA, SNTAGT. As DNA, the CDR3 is TGTGCCAGCAGTATAACTAGATACACAGATACGCAGTATTTT. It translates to CASSITRYTDTQYF.

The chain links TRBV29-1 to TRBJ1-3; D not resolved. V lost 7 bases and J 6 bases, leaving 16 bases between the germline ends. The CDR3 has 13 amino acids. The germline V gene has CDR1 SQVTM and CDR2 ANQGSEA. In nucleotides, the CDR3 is TGCAGCGCCGGTGGAGGCTCGGAAAACACCATATATTTT. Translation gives CSAGGGSENTIYF. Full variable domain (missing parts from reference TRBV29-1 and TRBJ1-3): SAVISQKPSRDICQRGTSLTIQCQVDSQVTMMFWYRQQPGQSLTLIATANQGSEATYESGFVIDKFPISRPNLTFSTLTVSNMSPEDSSIYLCSAGGGSENTIYFGEGSWLTVV.

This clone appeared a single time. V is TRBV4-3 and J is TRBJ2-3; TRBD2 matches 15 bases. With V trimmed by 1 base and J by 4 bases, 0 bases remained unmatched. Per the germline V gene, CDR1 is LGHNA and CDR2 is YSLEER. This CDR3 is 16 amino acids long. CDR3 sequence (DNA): TGCGCCAGCAGCCAAGGGACTAGCGGGGGGGCAGATACGCAGTATTTT. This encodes CASSQGTSGGADTQYF.

The CDR3 nucleotides read TGTGCCAGCAGCTTAGCTAGCGGATCCTTGGAGACCCAGTACTTC. It codes for CASSLASGSLETQYF. The V and J genes are TRBV7-9 and TRBJ2-5, with D tentatively TRBD2 (6 bases). Trimming pared 0 bases from V and 5 bases from J, leaving 13 bases between. This CDR3 is built from 15 residues. Germline CDR1 is SEHNR and CDR2 is FQNEAQ (reference sequence).

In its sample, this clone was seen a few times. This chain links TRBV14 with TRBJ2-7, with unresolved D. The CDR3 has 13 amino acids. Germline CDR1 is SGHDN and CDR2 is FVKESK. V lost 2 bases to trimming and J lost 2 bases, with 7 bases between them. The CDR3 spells CASSQQSTYEQYF. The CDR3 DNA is TGTGCCAGCAGCCAACAGTCGACCTACGAGCAGTACTTC.